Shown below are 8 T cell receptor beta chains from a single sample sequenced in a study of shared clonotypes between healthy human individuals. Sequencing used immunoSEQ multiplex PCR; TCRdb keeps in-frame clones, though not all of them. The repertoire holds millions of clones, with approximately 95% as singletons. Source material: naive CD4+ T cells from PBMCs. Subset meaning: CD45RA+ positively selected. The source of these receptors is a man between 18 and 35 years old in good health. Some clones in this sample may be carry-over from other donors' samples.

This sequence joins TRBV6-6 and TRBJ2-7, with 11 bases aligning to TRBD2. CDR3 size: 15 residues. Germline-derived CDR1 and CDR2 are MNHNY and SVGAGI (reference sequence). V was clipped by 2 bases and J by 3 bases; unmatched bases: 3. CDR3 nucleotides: TGTGCCAGCAGTTACCCTGGGACTAGCGGCTACGAGCAGTACTTC. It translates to CASSYPGTSGYEQYF.

This chain's CDR3 is CASSPSQGQGDSYEQYF. The CDR3 DNA sequence: TGTGCCAGCAGCCCCTCCCAGGGACAGGGGGACTCCTACGAGCAGTACTTC. The rearrangement uses TRBV28 and TRBJ2-7, with TRBD1 matching over 11 bases. The germline V gene encodes CDR1 MDHEN and CDR2 SYDVKM. The CDR3 length is 17 residues. Trimming cost V 6 bases and J 0 bases; bases outside gene matches: 10.

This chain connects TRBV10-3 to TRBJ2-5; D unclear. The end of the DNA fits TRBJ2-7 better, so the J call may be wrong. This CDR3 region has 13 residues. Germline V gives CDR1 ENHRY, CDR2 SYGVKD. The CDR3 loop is CAISESNVYEQYF. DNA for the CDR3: TGTGCCATCAGTGAGTCGAACGTCTACGAGCAGTACTTC.

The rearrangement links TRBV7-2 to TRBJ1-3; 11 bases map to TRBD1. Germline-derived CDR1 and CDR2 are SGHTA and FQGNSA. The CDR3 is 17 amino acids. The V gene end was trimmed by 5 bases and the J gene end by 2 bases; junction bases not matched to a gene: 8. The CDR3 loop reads CASSPRTGGSPGNTIYF. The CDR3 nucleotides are TGTGCCAGCAGCCCCCGGACAGGGGGCTCCCCTGGAAACACCATATATTTT.

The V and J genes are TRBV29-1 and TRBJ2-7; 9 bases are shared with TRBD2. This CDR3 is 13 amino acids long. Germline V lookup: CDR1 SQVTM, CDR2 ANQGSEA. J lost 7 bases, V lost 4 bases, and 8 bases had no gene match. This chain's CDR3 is CSVGGRAVREQYF. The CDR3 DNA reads TGCAGCGTTGGCGGGAGGGCCGTTAGGGAGCAGTACTTC.

In DNA, the CDR3 is TGTGCCAGCAGTAGGGACAGGGGGAGGGACGGGGAGCTGTTTTTT. Protein: CASSRDRGRDGELFF. The V call is TRBV6-5, the J call TRBJ2-2; 11 bases match TRBD1. Per the germline V gene, CDR1 is MNHEY and CDR2 is SVGAGI. Trimming cost V 5 bases and J 7 bases; bases outside gene matches: 6. There are 15 residues in the CDR3.

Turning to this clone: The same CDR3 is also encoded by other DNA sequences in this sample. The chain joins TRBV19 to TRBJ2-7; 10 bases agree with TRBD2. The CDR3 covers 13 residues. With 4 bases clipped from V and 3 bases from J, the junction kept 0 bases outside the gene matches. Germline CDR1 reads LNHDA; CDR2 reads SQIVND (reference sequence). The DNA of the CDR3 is TGTGCCAGTAGTAGGACTAGCGGCTACGAGCAGTACTTC. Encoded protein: CASSRTSGYEQYF.

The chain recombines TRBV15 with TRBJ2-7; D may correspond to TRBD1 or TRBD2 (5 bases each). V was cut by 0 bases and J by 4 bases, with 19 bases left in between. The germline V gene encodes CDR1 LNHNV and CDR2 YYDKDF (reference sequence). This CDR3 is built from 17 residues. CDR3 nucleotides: TGTGCCACCAGCAGAGATCTGCCGAGGGGTATTTCGTACGAGCAGTACTTC. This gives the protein CATSRDLPRGISYEQYF.